What follows is one T cell receptor beta chain and its context. Seattle patients were enrolled during active infection and followed longitudinally. The source of the sample is a study of blood T cell repertoires in COVID-19. For the study at large: Some COVID-19 samples were acute and others convalescent; all came from the United States, Italy and Spain. PBMCs, B-cell-depleted T cells, or T cells were the source of the cDNA or gDNA that made up the material.

Method: immunoSEQ multiplex PCR; TCRdb's copy keeps in-frame clones and lacks some. The profile covers fewer than 400,000 clones, with under 90% appearing a single time and 2.5% to 3.5% taken by the ten largest. Trimming removed 2 bases from V and 4 bases from J, with 12 bases in between. This CDR3 has 14 amino acids. Germline CDR1 is SGHDT and CDR2 is YYEEEE. Sequences were obtained from peripheral blood. The rearrangement joins TRBV5-6 to TRBJ1-1; D is uncertain. This clonotype was obtained from a woman aged 25 to 39 with COVID-19, enrolled during active disease. CDR3 coding DNA: TGTGCCAGCAGCTTAGACTCATCCCGCACTGAAGCTTTCTTT. It codes for CASSLDSSRTEAFF.